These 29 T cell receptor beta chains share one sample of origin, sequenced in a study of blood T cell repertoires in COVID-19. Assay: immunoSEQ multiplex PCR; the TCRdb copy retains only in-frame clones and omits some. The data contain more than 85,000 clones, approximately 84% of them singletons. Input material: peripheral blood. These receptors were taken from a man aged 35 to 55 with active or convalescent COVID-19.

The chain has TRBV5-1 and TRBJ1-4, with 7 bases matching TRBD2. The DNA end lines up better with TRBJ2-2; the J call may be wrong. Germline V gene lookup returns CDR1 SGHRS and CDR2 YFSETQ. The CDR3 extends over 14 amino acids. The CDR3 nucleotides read TGCGCCAGCAGCTTGGAGGGAGGGCGCGGGGAGCTGTTTTTT. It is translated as CASSLEGGRGELFF.

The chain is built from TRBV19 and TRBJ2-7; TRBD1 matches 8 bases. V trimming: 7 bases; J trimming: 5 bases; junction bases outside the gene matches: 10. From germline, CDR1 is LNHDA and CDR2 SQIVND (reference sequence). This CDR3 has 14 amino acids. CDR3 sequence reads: CASTPPDRANEQYF. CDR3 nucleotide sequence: TGTGCCAGTACTCCCCCGGACAGGGCCAACGAGCAGTACTTC.

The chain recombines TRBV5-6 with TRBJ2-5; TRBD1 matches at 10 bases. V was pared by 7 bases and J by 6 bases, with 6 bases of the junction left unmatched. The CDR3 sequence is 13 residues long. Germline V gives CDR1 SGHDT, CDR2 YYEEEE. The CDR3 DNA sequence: TGTGCCAGCCGGACAGGGGGTAGGAAGACCCAGTACTTC. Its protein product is CASRTGGRKTQYF.

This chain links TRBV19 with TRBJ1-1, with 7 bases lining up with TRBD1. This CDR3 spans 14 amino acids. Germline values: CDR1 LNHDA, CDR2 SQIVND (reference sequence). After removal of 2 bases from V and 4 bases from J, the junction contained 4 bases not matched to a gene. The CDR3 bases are TGTGCCAGTAGTATAAGGGGGCCAAGCACTGAAGCTTTCTTT. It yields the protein CASSIRGPSTEAFF.

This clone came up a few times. The CDR3 spells CASSFEFGETQYF. As DNA, the CDR3 is TGTGCCAGCAGTTTTGAATTTGGCGAGACCCAGTACTTC. The V call is TRBV27, the J call TRBJ2-5, with D unclear. Trimming pared 3 bases from V and 5 bases from J, leaving 10 bases between. The CDR3 length is 13 residues. The V gene's germline CDR1 is MNHEY and CDR2 SMNVEV (reference sequence).

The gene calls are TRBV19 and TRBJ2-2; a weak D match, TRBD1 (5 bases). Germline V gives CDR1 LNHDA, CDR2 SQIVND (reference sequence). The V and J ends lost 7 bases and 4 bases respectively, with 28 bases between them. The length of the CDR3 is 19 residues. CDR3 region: CASISSGRLGAGSTGELFF. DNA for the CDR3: TGTGCCAGTATCTCATCTGGTCGGCTAGGTGCAGGGTCCACCGGGGAGCTGTTTTTT.

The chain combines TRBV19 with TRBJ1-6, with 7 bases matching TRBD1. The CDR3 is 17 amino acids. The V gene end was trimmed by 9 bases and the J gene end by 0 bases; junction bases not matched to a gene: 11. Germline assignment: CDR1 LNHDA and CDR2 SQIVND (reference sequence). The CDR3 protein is CASRRTGPSSYNSPLHF. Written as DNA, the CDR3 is TGTGCCAGCAGACGGACAGGTCCGAGCTCCTATAATTCACCCCTCCACTTT.

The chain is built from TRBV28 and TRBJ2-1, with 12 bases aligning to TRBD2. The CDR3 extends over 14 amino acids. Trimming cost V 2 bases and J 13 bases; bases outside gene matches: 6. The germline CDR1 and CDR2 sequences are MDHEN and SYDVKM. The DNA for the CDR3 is TGTGCCAGCAGTTTAGGCCTAGCGGGGGGGATTCAGTTCTTC. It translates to CASSLGLAGGIQFF.

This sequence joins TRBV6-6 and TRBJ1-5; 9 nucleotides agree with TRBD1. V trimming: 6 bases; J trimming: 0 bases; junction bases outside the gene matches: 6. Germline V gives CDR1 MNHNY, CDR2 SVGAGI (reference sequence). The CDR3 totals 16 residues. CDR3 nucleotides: TGTGCCAGCAGCCGGGACAGGGTAAATAGCAATCAGCCCCAGCATTTT. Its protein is CASSRDRVNSNQPQHF.

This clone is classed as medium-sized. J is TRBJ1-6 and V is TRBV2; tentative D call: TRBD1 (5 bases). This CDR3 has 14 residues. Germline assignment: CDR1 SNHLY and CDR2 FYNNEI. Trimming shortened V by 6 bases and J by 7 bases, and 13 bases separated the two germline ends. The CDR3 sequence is CASRDPQGNSPLHF. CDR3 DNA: TGTGCCAGCAGGGATCCCCAGGGAAATTCACCCCTCCACTTT.

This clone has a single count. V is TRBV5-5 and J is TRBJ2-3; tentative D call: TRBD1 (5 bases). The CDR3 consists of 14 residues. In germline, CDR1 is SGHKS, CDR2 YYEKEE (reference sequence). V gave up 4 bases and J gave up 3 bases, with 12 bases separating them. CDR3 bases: TGTGCCAGCAGCCCTGCAGGGTGGACAGATACGCAGTATTTT. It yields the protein CASSPAGWTDTQYF.

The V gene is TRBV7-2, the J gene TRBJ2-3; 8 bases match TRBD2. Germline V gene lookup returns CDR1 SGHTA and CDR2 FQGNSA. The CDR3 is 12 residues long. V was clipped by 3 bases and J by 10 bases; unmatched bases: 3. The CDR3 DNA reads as TGTGCCAGCAGCTTGGGGACTAGAGCGCAGTATTTT. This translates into CASSLGTRAQYF. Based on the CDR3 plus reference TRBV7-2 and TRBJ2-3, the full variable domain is GAGVSQSPSNKVTEKGKDVELRCDPISGHTALYWYRQSLGQGLEFLIYFQGNSAPDKSGLPSDRFSAERTGGSVSTLTIQRTQQEDSAVYLCASSLGTRAQYFGPGTRLTVL.

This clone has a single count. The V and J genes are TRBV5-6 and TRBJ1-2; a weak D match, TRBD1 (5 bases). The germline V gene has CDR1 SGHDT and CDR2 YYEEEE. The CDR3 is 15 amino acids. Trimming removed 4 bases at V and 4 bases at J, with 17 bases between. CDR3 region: CASSLGGRNFYGYTF. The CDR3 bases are TGTGCCAGCAGCCTGGGGGGGAGGAACTTCTATGGCTACACCTTC.

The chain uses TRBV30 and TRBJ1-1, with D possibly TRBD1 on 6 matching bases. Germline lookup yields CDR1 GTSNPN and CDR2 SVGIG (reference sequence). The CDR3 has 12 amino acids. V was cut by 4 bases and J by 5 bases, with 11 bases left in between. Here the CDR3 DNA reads TGTGCCTGGACAGGGGTTGGGACTGAAGCTTTCTTT. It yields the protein CAWTGVGTEAFF.

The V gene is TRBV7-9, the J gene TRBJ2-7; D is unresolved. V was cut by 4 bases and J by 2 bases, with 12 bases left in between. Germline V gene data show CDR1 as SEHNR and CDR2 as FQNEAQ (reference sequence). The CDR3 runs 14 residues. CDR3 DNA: TGTGCCAGCAGCTCCGCCGGCAGGACCTACGAGCAGTACTTC. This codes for CASSSAGRTYEQYF.

In DNA form, the CDR3 reads TGTGCCAGCAACTCGGGACAGGCCCTCGAGCAGTACTTC. Protein: CASNSGQALEQYF. The chain uses TRBV6-5 and TRBJ2-7; 8 nucleotides align to TRBD1. The CDR3 consists of 13 residues. From germline, CDR1 is MNHEY and CDR2 SVGAGI. V shed 7 bases, J shed 6 bases, and the junction held 8 bases outside the gene matches.

CDR3 protein: CASSAGQGLGYTF. The CDR3, as DNA: TGTGCCAGCAGTGCCGGACAGGGTTTAGGCTACACCTTC. The rearrangement joins TRBV2 to TRBJ1-2, with 8 bases aligning to TRBD1. Germline V gene lookup returns CDR1 SNHLY and CDR2 FYNNEI. V trimming: 4 bases; J trimming: 8 bases; junction bases outside the gene matches: 6. This CDR3 has 13 amino acids.

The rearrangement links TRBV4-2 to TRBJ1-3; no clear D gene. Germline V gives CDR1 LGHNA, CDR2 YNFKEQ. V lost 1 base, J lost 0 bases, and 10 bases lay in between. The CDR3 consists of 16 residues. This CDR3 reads CASSQVAGSSGNTIYF. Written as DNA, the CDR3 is TGTGCCAGCAGCCAAGTGGCGGGAAGCTCTGGAAACACCATATATTTT.

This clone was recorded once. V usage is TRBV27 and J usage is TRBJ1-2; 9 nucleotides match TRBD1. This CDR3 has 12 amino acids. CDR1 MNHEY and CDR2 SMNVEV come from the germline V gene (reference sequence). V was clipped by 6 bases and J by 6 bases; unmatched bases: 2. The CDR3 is CASRDRGDGYTF. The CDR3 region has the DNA TGTGCCAGCAGAGACAGGGGGGATGGCTACACCTTC.

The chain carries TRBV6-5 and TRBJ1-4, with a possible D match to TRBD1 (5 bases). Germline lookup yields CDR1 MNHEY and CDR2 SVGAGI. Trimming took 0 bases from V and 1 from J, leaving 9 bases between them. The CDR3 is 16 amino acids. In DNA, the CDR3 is TGTGCCAGCAGTTACTCAATCGGGGGAACTAATGAAAAACTGTTTTTT. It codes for CASSYSIGGTNEKLFF.

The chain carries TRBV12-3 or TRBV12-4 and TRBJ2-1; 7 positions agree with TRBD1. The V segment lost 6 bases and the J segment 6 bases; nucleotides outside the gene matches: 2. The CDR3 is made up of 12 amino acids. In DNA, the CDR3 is TGTGCCAGCAGCCGACAGGGCAATGAGCAGTTCTTC. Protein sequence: CASSRQGNEQFF.

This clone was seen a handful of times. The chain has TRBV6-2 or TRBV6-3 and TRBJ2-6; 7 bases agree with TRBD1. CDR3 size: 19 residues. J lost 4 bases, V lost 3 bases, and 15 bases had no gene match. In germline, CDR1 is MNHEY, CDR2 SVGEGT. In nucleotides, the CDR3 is TGTGCCAGCAGTTATCAAAATCGATACAGGGGAGCGGGGGCCAACGTCCTGACTTTC. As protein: CASSYQNRYRGAGANVLTF.

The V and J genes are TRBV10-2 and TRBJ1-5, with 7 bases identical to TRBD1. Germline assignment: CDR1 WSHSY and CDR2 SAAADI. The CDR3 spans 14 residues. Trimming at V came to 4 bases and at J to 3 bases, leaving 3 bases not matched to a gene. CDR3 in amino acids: CASSAQGVNQPQHF. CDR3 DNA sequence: TGCGCCAGCAGTGCGCAGGGGGTCAATCAGCCCCAGCATTTT.

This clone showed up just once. CDR3 coding DNA: TGCGCCAGCAGCCAAGAATCTCGCACTGAAGCTTTCTTT. It is translated as CASSQESRTEAFF. The J gene is TRBJ1-1, the V gene TRBV4-3; D gene ambiguous. The CDR3 is 13 amino acids. Trimming cost V 0 bases and J 4 bases, with 6 bases left between them. Per germline, CDR1 LGHNA and CDR2 YSLEER.

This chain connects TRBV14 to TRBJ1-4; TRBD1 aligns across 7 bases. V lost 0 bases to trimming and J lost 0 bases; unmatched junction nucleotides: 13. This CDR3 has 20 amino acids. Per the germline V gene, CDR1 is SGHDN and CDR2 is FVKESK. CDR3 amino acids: CASSQEIELVQGATNEKLFF. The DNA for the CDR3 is TGTGCCAGCAGCCAAGAAATTGAGCTCGTTCAGGGGGCAACTAATGAAAAACTGTTTTTT.

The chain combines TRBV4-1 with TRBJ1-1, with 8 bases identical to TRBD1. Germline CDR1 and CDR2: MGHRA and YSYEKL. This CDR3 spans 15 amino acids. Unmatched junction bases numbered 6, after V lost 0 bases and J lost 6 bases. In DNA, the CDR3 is TGCGCCAGCAGCCAAGATCCGGACAGGGTGGCTGAAGCTTTCTTT. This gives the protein CASSQDPDRVAEAFF.

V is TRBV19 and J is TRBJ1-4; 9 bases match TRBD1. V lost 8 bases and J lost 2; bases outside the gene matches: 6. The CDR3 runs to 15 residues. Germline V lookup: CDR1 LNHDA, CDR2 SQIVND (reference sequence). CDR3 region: CASSDRGSTNEKLFF. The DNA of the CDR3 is TGTGCCAGTTCCGACAGGGGGTCTACTAATGAAAAACTGTTTTTT.

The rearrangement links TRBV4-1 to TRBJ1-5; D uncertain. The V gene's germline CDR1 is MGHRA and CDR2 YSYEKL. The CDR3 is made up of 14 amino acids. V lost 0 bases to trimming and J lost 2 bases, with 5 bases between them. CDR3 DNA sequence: TGCGCCAGCAGCCAAGAAACAGGCAATCAGCCCCAGCATTTT. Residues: CASSQETGNQPQHF.

The CDR3 DNA reads as TGTGCCATCAGTGAGTCGGGACAGGGCACTGAAGCTTTCTTT. Translation: CAISESGQGTEAFF. The gene calls are TRBV10-3 and TRBJ1-1, with TRBD1 matching 9 bases. Germline values: CDR1 ENHRY, CDR2 SYGVKD. The CDR3 consists of 14 residues. With 0 bases clipped from V and 4 bases from J, the junction kept 0 bases outside the gene matches.